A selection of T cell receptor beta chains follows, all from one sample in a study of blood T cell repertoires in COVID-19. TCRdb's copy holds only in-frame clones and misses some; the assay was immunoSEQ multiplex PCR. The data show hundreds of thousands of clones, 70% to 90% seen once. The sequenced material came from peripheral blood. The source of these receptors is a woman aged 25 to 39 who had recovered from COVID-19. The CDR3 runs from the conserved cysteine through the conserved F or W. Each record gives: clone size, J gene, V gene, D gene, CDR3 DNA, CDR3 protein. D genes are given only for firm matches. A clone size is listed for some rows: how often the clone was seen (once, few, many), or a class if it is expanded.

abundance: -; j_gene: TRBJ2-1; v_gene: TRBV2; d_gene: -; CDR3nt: TGTGCCAGCAGCATAGCCAGGGGGGTGCAGTTCTTC; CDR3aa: CASSIARGVQFF
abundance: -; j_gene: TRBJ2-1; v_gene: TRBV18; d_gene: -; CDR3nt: TGTGCCAGCTCAAGGGGTAGCAATGAGCAGTTCTTC; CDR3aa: CASSRGSNEQFF
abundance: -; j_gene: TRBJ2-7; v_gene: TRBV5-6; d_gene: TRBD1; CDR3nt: TGTGCCAGCAGCTGGGACAGGGGCCTTACCTACGAGCAGTACTTC; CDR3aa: CASSWDRGLTYEQYF
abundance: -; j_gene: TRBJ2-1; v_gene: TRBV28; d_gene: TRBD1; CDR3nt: TGTGCCAGCAGTCCACACACATCGGGACAGGGAGCATGGGAGCAGTTCTTC; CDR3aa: CASSPHTSGQGAWEQFF
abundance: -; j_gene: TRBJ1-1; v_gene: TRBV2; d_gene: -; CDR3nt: TGTGCCACCCAGCTACAGGGAACGTTGGGCACTGAAGCTTTCTTT; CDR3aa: CATQLQGTLGTEAFF
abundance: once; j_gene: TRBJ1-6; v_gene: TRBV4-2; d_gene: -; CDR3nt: TGTGCCAGCAGCCAAGTGGCTCAGGATAATTCACCCCTCCACTTT; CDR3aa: CASSQVAQDNSPLHF
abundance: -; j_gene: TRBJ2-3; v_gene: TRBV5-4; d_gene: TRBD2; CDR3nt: TGTGCCAGCAGCCCAACTAGCGGGGCCACAGATACGCAGTATTTT; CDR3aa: CASSPTSGATDTQYF
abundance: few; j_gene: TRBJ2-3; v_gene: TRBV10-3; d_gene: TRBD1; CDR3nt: TGTGCCATCAGTACAACCTGGGACAGGGGGAGCACAGATACGCAGTATTTT; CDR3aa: CAISTTWDRGSTDTQYF
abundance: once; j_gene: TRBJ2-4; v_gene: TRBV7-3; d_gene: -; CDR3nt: TGTGCCAGCAGCTCCGACGACAGAAACATTCAGTACTTC; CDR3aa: CASSSDDRNIQYF
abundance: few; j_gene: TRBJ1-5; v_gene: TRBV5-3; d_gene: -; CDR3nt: TGTGCCAGAAGACTCAGACAGAATCAGCCCCAGCATTTT; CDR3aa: CARRLRQNQPQHF
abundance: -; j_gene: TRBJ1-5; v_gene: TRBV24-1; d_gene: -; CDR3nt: TGTGCCACCAGTGGAGTAAGGGGTGATCAGCCCCAGCATTTT; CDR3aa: CATSGVRGDQPQHF
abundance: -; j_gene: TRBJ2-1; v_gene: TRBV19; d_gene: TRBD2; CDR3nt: TGTGCCAGTAGTATCACATATCGAAAAAGCGGGGAAGATGTAATCAATGAGCAGTTCTTC; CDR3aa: CASSITYRKSGEDVINEQFF
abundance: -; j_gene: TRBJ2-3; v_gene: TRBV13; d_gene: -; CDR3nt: TGTGCCAGCAGCTTAGGATCCCTACGGGAAGCGCAGTATTTT; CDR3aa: CASSLGSLREAQYF
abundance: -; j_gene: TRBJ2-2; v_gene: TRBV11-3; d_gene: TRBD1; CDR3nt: TGTGCCAGCAGCCCTGGGACAGGCACCGGGGAGCTGTTTTTT; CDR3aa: CASSPGTGTGELFF
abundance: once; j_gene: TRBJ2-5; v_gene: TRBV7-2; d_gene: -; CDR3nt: TGTGCCAGCAGCGTCCTGACAGGCCAAGAGACCCAGTACTTC; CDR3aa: CASSVLTGQETQYF
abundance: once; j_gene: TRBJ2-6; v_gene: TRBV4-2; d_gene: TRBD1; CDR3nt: TGTGCCAGCAGCCAAAAAGCACAGGGGTACACTGGGGCCAACGTCCTGACTTTC; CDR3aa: CASSQKAQGYTGANVLTF
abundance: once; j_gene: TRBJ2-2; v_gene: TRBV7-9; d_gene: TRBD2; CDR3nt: TGTGCCAGCAGCGTTCGGACTAGCGGGACCGGGGAGCTGTTTTTT; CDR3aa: CASSVRTSGTGELFF
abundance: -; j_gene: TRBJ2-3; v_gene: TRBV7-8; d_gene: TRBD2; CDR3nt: TGTGCCAGCAGTCGAAAGCGGATGGGACTAAGAGGCACAGATACGCAGTATTTT; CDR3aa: CASSRKRMGLRGTDTQYF
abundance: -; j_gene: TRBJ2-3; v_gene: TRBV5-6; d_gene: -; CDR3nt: TGTGCCAGCTTTCAGACAGACACAGATACGCAGTATTTT; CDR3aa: CASFQTDTDTQYF
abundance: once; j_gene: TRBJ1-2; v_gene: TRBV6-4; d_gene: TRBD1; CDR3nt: TGTGCCAGTGGGACGACAGGGGAAGTCTATGGCTACACCTTC; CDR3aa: CASGTTGEVYGYTF
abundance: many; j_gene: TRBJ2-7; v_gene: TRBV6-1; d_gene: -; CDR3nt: TGTGCCAGCAGTGAAGCTGTCACGCAGGGCTACGAGCAGTACTTC; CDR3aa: CASSEAVTQGYEQYF
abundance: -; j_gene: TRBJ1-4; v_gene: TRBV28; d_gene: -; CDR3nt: TGTGCCAGCAGCCACGGCAGGGCAGTTGCAACTAATGAAAAACTGTTTTTT; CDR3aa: CASSHGRAVATNEKLFF
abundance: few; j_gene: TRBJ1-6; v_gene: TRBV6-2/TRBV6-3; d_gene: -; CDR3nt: TGTGCCAGCAGTTACTCGAGATCCTTCGCACTCCACTTT; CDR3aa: CASSYSRSFALHF
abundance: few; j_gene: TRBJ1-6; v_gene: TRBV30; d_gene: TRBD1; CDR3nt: TGTGCCTGGAGTGTACCGGGACAGGGGGCTTCACCCCTCCACTTT; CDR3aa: CAWSVPGQGASPLHF
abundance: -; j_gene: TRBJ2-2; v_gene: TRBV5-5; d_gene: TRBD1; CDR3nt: TGTGCCAGCAGCTGGACAGGGTACACCGGGGAGCTGTTTTTT; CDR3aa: CASSWTGYTGELFF
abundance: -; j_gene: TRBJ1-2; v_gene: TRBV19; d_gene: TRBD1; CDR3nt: TGTGCCACCCTACAGGACAGGGCCTATGGCTACACCTTC; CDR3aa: CATLQDRAYGYTF
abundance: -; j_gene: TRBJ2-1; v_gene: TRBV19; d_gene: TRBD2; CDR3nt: TGTGCCAGTACCTCCCTAGCGGGAGCTGAGCAGTTCTTC; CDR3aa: CASTSLAGAEQFF
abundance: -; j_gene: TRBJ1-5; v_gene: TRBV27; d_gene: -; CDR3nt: TGTGCCAGCAGTTTCGGGTCGGGGAATCAGCCCCAGCATTTT; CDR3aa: CASSFGSGNQPQHF
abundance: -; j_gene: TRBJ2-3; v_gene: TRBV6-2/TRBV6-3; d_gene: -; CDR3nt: TGTGCCAGCAGTGTTAAGGAGGGGAGCACAGATACGCAGTATTTT; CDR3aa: CASSVKEGSTDTQYF
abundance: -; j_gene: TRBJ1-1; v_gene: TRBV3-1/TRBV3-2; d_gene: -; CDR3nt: TGTGCCAGCAGCCCCACCTCGAGCGTCACTGAAGCTTTCTTT; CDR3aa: CASSPTSSVTEAFF
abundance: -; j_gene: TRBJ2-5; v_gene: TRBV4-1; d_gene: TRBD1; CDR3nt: TGCGCCAGCAGATCCGGGACAGGGGGTCCCCTTCAAGAGACCCAGTACTTC; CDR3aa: CASRSGTGGPLQETQYF
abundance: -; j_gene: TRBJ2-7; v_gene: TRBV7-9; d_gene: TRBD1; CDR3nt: TGTGCCAGCAGCTATTCGACAGGGAGCTCCTACGAGCAGTACTTC; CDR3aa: CASSYSTGSSYEQYF
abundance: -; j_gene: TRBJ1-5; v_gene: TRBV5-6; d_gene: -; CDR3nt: TGTGCCAGCAGCTTGGGCAGGGGCCAGCCCCAGCATTTT; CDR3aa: CASSLGRGQPQHF
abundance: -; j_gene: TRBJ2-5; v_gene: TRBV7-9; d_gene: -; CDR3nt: TGTGCCAGCAGCAGGAGTTGGTCCCAAGAGACCCAGTACTTC; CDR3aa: CASSRSWSQETQYF
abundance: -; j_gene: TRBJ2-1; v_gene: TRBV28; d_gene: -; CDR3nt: TGTGCCAGCAACGAGTCGGGTCCCGATGAGCAGTTCTTC; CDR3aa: CASNESGPDEQFF
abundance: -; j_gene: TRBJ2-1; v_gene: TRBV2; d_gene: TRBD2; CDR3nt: TGTGCCAGCAGTGAAGCGAGCGGGAGGGCCTCCAATGAGCAGTTCTTC; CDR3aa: CASSEASGRASNEQFF
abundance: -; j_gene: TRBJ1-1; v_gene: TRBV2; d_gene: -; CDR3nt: TGTGCCAGCAGTGAAGACAGAAATTATGAAGCTTTCTTT; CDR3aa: CASSEDRNYEAFF
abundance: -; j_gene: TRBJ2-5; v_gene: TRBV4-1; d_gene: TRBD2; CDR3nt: TGCGCCAGCAGCCAAGAAGACGGCGGGAGCCCGTACCAAGAGACCCAGTACTTC; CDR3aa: CASSQEDGGSPYQETQYF
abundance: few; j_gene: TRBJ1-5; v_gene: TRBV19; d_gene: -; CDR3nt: TGTGCCAGTAGTATCGGAGATCAGCCCCAGCATTTT; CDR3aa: CASSIGDQPQHF
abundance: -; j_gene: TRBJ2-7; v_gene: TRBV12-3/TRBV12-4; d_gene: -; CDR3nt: TGTGCCAGCAGGGGAGGGGGGTACGAGCAGTACTTC; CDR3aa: CASRGGGYEQYF
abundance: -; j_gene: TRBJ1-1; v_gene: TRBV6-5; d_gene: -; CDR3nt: TGTGCCAGCAGCTTACTCTCCCTGAACACTGAAGCTTTCTTT; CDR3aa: CASSLLSLNTEAFF
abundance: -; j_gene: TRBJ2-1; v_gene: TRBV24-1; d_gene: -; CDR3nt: TGTGCCACCTCGGCCCAGGGATTGGTCAATGAGCAGTTCTTC; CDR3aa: CATSAQGLVNEQFF